A single sample gave rise to the 26 T cell receptor beta chains below, sequenced in a study of blood T cell repertoires in COVID-19. Sequenced by immunoSEQ multiplex PCR; TCRdb stores in-frame clones only, minus some. The sample carries roughly 90,000 clones, about 85% recorded once. Sample: peripheral blood. The origin of the receptors is a woman in her 70s with acute or convalescent COVID-19.

This sequence joins TRBV7-9 and TRBJ2-3; maybe TRBD2 (5 bases). Per the germline V gene, CDR1 is SEHNR and CDR2 is FQNEAQ (reference sequence). Deletions cut 8 bases from V and 6 bases from J, with 12 bases between. The CDR3 extends over 12 amino acids. This CDR3 is CASGELRDTQYF. The CDR3, as DNA: TGTGCCAGCGGGGAGCTCAGGGATACGCAGTATTTT.

For the CDR3, the DNA is TGTGCCAGCAGCTTAGCCCGGGACAGGACGCAGTATTTT. Protein: CASSLARDRTQYF. This rearrangement joins TRBV7-2 to TRBJ2-3; the match to TRBD1 covers 8 bases. Unmatched junction bases numbered 2, after V lost 0 bases and J lost 9 bases. CDR1 is SGHTA, CDR2 FQGNSA, per germline. This CDR3 region has 13 residues.

The chain couples TRBV7-8 to TRBJ1-3, with TRBD1 matching 10 bases. Germline trimming cut 4 bases from V and 3 bases from J; bases unmatched to any gene: 3. This CDR3 spans 15 amino acids. Per the germline V gene, CDR1 is SGHVS and CDR2 is FQNEAQ. CDR3 sequence (DNA): TGTGCCAGCAGCTCGACAGGGGGCAGTGGAAACACCATATATTTT. Translation: CASSSTGGSGNTIYF.

This clone occurred a few times. In DNA, the CDR3 is TGTGCCAGCAGCTTAGGCGGGGGGGCATATACGCAGTATTTT. Translated: CASSLGGGAYTQYF. This sequence joins TRBV7-3 and TRBJ2-3; TRBD2 matches at 9 bases. Germline values: CDR1 SGHTA, CDR2 FQGTGA. There are 14 residues in the CDR3. The ends lost 2 bases at V and 7 bases at J; junction bases unmatched: 4.

The chain couples TRBV2 to TRBJ1-5, with TRBD1 matching 9 bases. CDR1 SNHLY and CDR2 FYNNEI come from the germline V gene. With 7 bases clipped from V and 0 bases from J, the junction kept 7 bases outside the gene matches. The CDR3 is 16 amino acids. The CDR3 region is CASNRDREISNQPQHF. Here the CDR3 DNA reads TGTGCCAGCAACCGGGACAGGGAGATTAGCAATCAGCCCCAGCATTTT.

V usage is TRBV5-1 and J usage is TRBJ2-1; 9 bases are shared with TRBD1. V dropped 6 bases and J dropped 7; count of bases not matched to a gene: 8. The CDR3 has 14 amino acids. The germline gives CDR1 SGHRS, CDR2 YFSETQ. The CDR3 DNA reads as TGCGCCAGCATACTGGGGACAGGGAGGAATGAGCAGTTCTTC. Translated, it gives CASILGTGRNEQFF.

This clone was detected only once. The chain couples TRBV9 to TRBJ1-2, with a possible D match to TRBD1 (6 bases). The V end lost 4 bases, the J end lost 4 bases, and 8 bases lay between the germline ends. This CDR3 has 12 residues. Per the germline V gene, CDR1 is SGDLS and CDR2 is YYNGEE. CDR3 sequence reads: CASSQGIYGYTF. For the CDR3, the DNA is TGTGCCAGCAGCCAGGGGATCTATGGCTACACCTTC.

J is TRBJ1-1 and V is TRBV5-1, with 7 bases aligning to TRBD1. This CDR3 has 14 amino acids. Germline V gene lookup returns CDR1 SGHRS and CDR2 YFSETQ. V was pared by 4 bases and J by 4 bases, with 7 bases of the junction left unmatched. CDR3 amino acids: CASSIGTAGTEAFF. The DNA for the CDR3 is TGCGCCAGCAGCATCGGGACAGCGGGCACTGAAGCTTTCTTT.

The V gene is TRBV6-2 or TRBV6-3, the J gene TRBJ2-7, with 10 positions matching TRBD2. V was clipped by 5 bases and J by 4 bases; unmatched bases: 5. From germline, CDR1 is MNHEY and CDR2 SVGEGT. The CDR3 has 14 amino acids. The CDR3 loop reads CASSLAGEWYEQYF. The CDR3 nucleotides are TGTGCCAGCAGTCTAGCGGGGGAGTGGTACGAGCAGTACTTC.

The chain is built from TRBV28 and TRBJ2-1, with D perhaps TRBD2 (7 bases). V was cut by 4 bases and J by 4 bases, with 14 bases left in between. Germline V gives CDR1 MDHEN, CDR2 SYDVKM. This CDR3 comprises 15 residues. In nucleotides, the CDR3 is TGTGCCAGCAGTTCTGGGGGGGCGGATTACAATGAGCAGTTCTTC. This codes for CASSSGGADYNEQFF.

This clone was recorded once. The V gene is TRBV18, the J gene TRBJ2-7; D uncertain. This CDR3 spans 12 amino acids. The V end lost 3 bases, the J end lost 2 bases, and 5 bases lay between the germline ends. The germline CDR1 and CDR2 sequences are KGHSH and LQKENI. DNA for the CDR3: TGTGCCAGCTCACCCCAAACCTACGAGCAGTACTTC. Its protein product is CASSPQTYEQYF.

Comments on this clone: A junction end diverges from the germline sequence, so it may reflect a read error. The chain is built from TRBV7-9 and TRBJ1-2; possible D gene TRBD1, 6 bases. Germline lookup yields CDR1 SEHNR and CDR2 FQNEAQ (reference sequence). The CDR3 is 11 amino acids. This chain's CDR3 is CASSLAWDTDF. CDR3 sequence (DNA): TGTGCCAGCAGCTTAGCGTGGGACACCGATTTC.

This clone was counted only a few times. Different DNA sequences within this sample yield the same CDR3. The rearrangement uses TRBV5-1 and TRBJ1-2; D perhaps matches TRBD1 (6 bases). Germline V gene data show CDR1 as SGHRS and CDR2 as YFSETQ. V shed 4 bases and J shed 2 bases, with 9 bases lying between them. The CDR3 has 13 amino acids. CDR3 DNA: TGCGCCAGCAGCCTTGGACAGAACTATGGCTACACCTTC. Protein: CASSLGQNYGYTF.

This chain links TRBV6-5 with TRBJ1-5; 11 bases line up with TRBD1. Unmatched junction bases numbered 6, after V lost 7 bases and J lost 7 bases. The V gene's germline CDR1 is MNHEY and CDR2 SVGAGI. This CDR3 spans 14 amino acids. The CDR3 spells CASNTGTGGQPQHF. Written as DNA, the CDR3 is TGTGCCAGCAACACCGGGACAGGGGGACAGCCCCAGCATTTT.

The chain has TRBV11-1 and TRBJ1-1; D remains unclear. CDR1 is SGHAT, CDR2 FQDESV, per germline (reference sequence). CDR3 size: 14 residues. V gave up 5 bases and J gave up 6 bases, with 16 bases separating them. CDR3 DNA: TGTGCCAGCAGCCACGATCGGGGTTGGGCTGAAGCTTTCTTT. This codes for CASSHDRGWAEAFF.

The chain joins TRBV9 to TRBJ2-7, with 7 positions matching TRBD2. J lost 2 bases, V lost 3 bases, and 5 bases had no gene match. The CDR3 loop spans 14 amino acids. CDR1 is SGDLS, CDR2 YYNGEE, per germline. For the CDR3, the DNA is TGTGCCAGCAGCGCGACTAGCCCCCCCTACGAGCAGTACTTC. It encodes CASSATSPPYEQYF.

The rearrangement joins TRBV9 to TRBJ1-1; tentatively, D is TRBD1 (5 bases). Per germline, CDR1 SGDLS and CDR2 YYNGEE. The CDR3 consists of 17 residues. With 0 bases removed from V and 3 bases from J, the gap between germline ends came to 18 bases. CDR3 sequence: CASSVGGSPRVDTEAFF. DNA for the CDR3: TGTGCCAGCAGCGTAGGAGGCTCCCCCAGGGTTGACACTGAAGCTTTCTTT.

This chain links TRBV28 with TRBJ1-5; 7 nucleotides line up with TRBD1. The CDR3 totals 14 residues. Germline V gene lookup returns CDR1 MDHEN and CDR2 SYDVKM. V shed 4 bases and J 4 bases; nucleotides not matched to a gene: 4. CDR3 sequence reads: CASSSTGYNQPQHF. The CDR3, as DNA: TGTGCCAGCAGTTCGACAGGGTATAATCAGCCCCAGCATTTT.

The gene calls are TRBV11-2 and TRBJ2-7; D ambiguous. From germline, CDR1 is SGHAT and CDR2 FQNNGV. The CDR3 has 15 residues. Trimming cost V 5 bases and J 0 bases, with 14 bases left between them. DNA for the CDR3: TGTGCCAGCAGCCATACGCTTTGGCTCTCCTACGAGCAGTACTTC. It specifies CASSHTLWLSYEQYF.

The V call is TRBV27, the J call TRBJ1-5, with D possibly matching TRBD1 (6 bases). The CDR3 contains 13 residues. With 5 bases removed from V and 4 bases from J, the gap between germline ends came to 9 bases. Per the germline V gene, CDR1 is MNHEY and CDR2 is SMNVEV (reference sequence). Written as DNA, the CDR3 is TGTGCCAGCAGTCTGCAGGGGAATCAGCCCCAGCATTTT. This sequence encodes CASSLQGNQPQHF.

The chain combines TRBV19 with TRBJ2-3; 7 nucleotides line up with TRBD1. The germline gives CDR1 LNHDA, CDR2 SQIVND (reference sequence). The CDR3 sequence is 14 residues long. The J segment lost 6 bases and the V segment lost 2 bases, leaving 5 bases of the junction unmatched. CDR3: CASSINRGRDTQYF. CDR3 in DNA: TGTGCCAGTAGTATAAACAGGGGTAGGGATACGCAGTATTTT.

The J gene is TRBJ2-1, the V gene TRBV12-3 or TRBV12-4, with TRBD2 matching 13 bases. The CDR3 totals 13 residues. The J segment lost 14 bases and the V segment lost 4 bases, leaving 5 bases of the junction unmatched. The CDR3 DNA reads TGTGCCAGCAGTTACGGACTAGCGGGGGTGGAGTTCTTC. Its protein is CASSYGLAGVEFF.

The chain employs TRBV18 and TRBJ2-5, with TRBD1 identical over 8 bases. The V gene end was trimmed by 2 bases and the J gene end by 1 base; junction bases not matched to a gene: 3. The CDR3 contains 15 residues. Germline CDR1 is KGHSH and CDR2 is LQKENI. CDR3 protein: CASSPETGAQETQYF. Here the CDR3 DNA reads TGTGCCAGCTCACCAGAGACAGGGGCCCAAGAGACCCAGTACTTC.

V and J are TRBV29-1 and TRBJ1-4, with 8 bases aligning to TRBD1. V dropped 6 bases and J dropped 3; count of bases not matched to a gene: 3. CDR1 and CDR2 from the germline V gene are SQVTM and ANQGSEA. CDR3 size: 13 residues. The CDR3 nucleotides read TGCAGCGTACAGGGGGGAGCTAATGAAAAACTGTTTTTT. The encoded protein is CSVQGGANEKLFF.

The V gene is TRBV30, the J gene TRBJ1-2; D unresolved. This CDR3 region has 13 residues. Deletions cut 3 bases from V and 4 bases from J, with 12 bases between. Looked up from germline, CDR1 is GTSNPN and CDR2 is SVGIG (reference sequence). CDR3 region: CAWSEDGLYGYTF. For the CDR3, the DNA is TGTGCCTGGAGCGAAGATGGACTCTATGGCTACACCTTC.

The rearrangement joins TRBV25-1 to TRBJ1-4; D remains ambiguous. With 1 base removed from V and 4 bases from J, the gap between germline ends came to 10 bases. There are 15 residues in the CDR3. Germline CDR1 is MGHDK and CDR2 is SYGVNS. The CDR3 loop reads CASSESAAGNEKLFF. Written as DNA, the CDR3 is TGTGCCAGCAGTGAATCCGCAGCGGGTAATGAAAAACTGTTTTTT. The full variable domain, in which reference TRBV25-1 and TRBJ1-4 provide the parts outside the CDR3, is EADIYQTPRYLVIGTGKKITLECSQTMGHDKMYWYQQDPGMELHLIHYSYGVNSTEKGDLSSESTVSRIRTEHFPLTLESARPSHTSQYLCASSESAAGNEKLFFGSGTQLSVL.